This T cell receptor (beta chain) was profiled in a study of Graves' ophthalmopathy and Graves' hyperthyroidism. Germline V gene lookup returns CDR1 LNHDA and CDR2 SQIVND (reference sequence). The CDR3 length is 14 residues. Trimming at V came to 2 bases and at J to 8 bases, leaving 7 bases not matched to a gene. RNA served as the template for amplifying TCR beta CDR3 regions. HTBI-primed first-round RT-PCR preceded second-round multiplex PCR. Via MiXCR, TCRdb re-called the multiplex PCR reads, giving one row per CDR3 protein. This table has around 1,200,000 distinct CDR3 sequences, 35% to 45% appearing once.

This receptor was identified in an adult man with Graves' hyperthyroidism. Sequencing was done on a sample of peripheral blood or thyroid tissue (not recorded which). The chain combines TRBV19 with TRBJ1-2; 8 bases are a match to TRBD1. CDR3 amino acids: CASSIYRGMSGYTF. The CDR3 bases are TGTGCCAGTAGTATATACAGGGGGATGAGCGGCTACACCTTC.